The entry below describes one T cell receptor beta chain. V was cut by 2 bases and J by 2 bases, with 17 bases left in between. CDR1 and CDR2 from the germline V gene are SGHNT and YYREEE (reference sequence). The CDR3 spans 16 residues. The sample is drawn from a study of shared clonotypes between healthy human individuals. In the source study's methods: Without quality scores, immunoSEQ junctional reads could not be filtered like full-length reads. Only in-frame clones appear in the TCRdb table, and some are missing; sequencing was by immunoSEQ multiplex PCR. The DNA was the basis for D and trimming; V, J and clone size are from that table. The sample includes millions of clones, around 96% of them seen just once. Naive CD8 cells comprised CD45RO-negative, CCR7-positively selected cells, excluding terminally differentiated effector memory CD45RA+ cells.

The V and J genes are TRBV5-4 and TRBJ2-7; the D gene is possibly TRBD1 (5 bases). What was sequenced was naive CD8+ T cells sorted from blood. This sequence originates from a man younger than 35 in good health. CDR3 loop: CASSLFVVRVAYEQYF. In nucleotides, the CDR3 is TGTGCCAGCAGCTTATTCGTAGTCAGGGTGGCCTACGAGCAGTACTTC.